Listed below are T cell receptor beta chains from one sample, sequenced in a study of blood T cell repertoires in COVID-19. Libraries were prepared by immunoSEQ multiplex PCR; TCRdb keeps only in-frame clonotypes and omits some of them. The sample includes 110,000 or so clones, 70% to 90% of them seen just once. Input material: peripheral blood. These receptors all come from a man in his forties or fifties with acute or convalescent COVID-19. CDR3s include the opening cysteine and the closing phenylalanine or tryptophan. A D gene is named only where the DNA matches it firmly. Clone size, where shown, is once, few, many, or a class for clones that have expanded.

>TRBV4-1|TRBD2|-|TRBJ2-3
CASSPISGGSTDTQYF
TGCGCCAGCAGCCCAATTAGCGGGGGAAGTACAGATACGCAGTATTTT
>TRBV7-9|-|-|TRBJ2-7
CASSLTGYEQYF
TGTGCCAGCAGCTTAACGGGCTACGAGCAGTACTTC
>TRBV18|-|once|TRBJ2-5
CASSLGLDQETQYF
TGTGCCAGCTCACTAGGACTGGATCAAGAGACCCAGTACTTC
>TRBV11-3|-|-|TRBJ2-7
CASSRSGGYSSYEQYF
TGTGCCAGCAGCCGATCGGGGGGCTACAGCTCCTACGAGCAGTACTTC
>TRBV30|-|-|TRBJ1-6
CARSAVGSYNSPLHF
TGTGCCCGGAGCGCGGTCGGCTCCTATAATTCACCCCTCCACTTT
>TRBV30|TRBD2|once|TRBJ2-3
CAWTSGGFADTQYF
TGTGCCTGGACTAGCGGGGGGTTTGCAGATACGCAGTATTTT
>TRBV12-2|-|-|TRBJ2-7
CASRLLCKQDRLLGEQYF
TGTGCAAGTCGCTTACTTTGTAAACAGGATCGGCTTTTAGGGGAGCAGTACTTC
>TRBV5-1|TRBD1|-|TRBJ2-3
CASSLGQGSTDTQYF
TGCGCCAGCAGCTTAGGACAGGGATCCACAGATACGCAGTATTTT
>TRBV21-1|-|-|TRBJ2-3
CASSKGRGWRADTQYF
TGTGCCAGCAGCAAAGGGAGAGGCTGGCGGGCAGATACGCAGTATTTT
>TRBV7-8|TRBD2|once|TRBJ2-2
CASRPGGGVHTGELFF
TGTGCCAGCAGGCCGGGGGGTGGGGTCCACACCGGGGAGCTGTTTTTT
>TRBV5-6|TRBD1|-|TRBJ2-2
CATDRRDRGRNTGELFF
TGTGCCACCGATCGAAGGGACAGGGGCAGGAACACCGGGGAGCTGTTTTTT
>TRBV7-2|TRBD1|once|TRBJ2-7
CASSTGQASYEQYF
TGTGCCAGCAGCACGGGACAGGCATCCTACGAGCAGTACTTC
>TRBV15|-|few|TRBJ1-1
CATGRTLSNTEAFF
TGTGCCACCGGACGGACTCTTTCGAACACTGAAGCTTTCTTT
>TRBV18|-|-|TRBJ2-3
CASSPPTGSGSGTDTQYF
TGTGCCAGCTCACCACCGACGGGGTCCGGCTCTGGCACAGATACGCAGTATTTT
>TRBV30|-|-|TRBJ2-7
CAWSETDYEQYF
TGTGCCTGGAGTGAGACAGACTACGAGCAGTACTTC
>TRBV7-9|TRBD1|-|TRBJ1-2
CASSSGQEGYTF
TGTGCCAGCAGCTCTGGACAGGAAGGCTACACCTTC
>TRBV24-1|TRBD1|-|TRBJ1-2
CATSEQGASISGYTF
TGTGCCACCAGTGAACAGGGGGCCTCTATATCTGGCTACACCTTC
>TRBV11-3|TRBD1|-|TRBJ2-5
CASSQHTGGEETQYF
TGTGCCAGCAGCCAACACACAGGGGGCGAGGAGACCCAGTACTTC
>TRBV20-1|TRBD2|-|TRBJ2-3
CSASFLAGNADTQYF
TGCAGTGCTAGTTTTCTAGCGGGGAACGCAGATACGCAGTATTTT
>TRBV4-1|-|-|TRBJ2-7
CASSRGAAYEQYF
TGCGCCAGCAGCCGCGGTGCAGCCTACGAGCAGTACTTC
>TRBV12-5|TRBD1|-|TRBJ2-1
CASGLVLGQEHPNEQFF
TGTGCTAGTGGTTTGGTGTTGGGACAGGAACACCCGAATGAGCAGTTCTTC
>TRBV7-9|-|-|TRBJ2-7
CASSLAAGRIYEQYF
TGTGCCAGCAGCTTAGCGGCGGGACGGATCTACGAGCAGTACTTC
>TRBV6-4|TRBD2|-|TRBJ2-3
CASSATSESDTQYF
TGTGCCAGCAGTGCTACTAGCGAGTCAGATACGCAGTATTTT
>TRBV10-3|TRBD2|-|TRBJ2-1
CAISGAGGQSSYNEQFF
TGTGCCATCAGTGGTGCGGGGGGCCAAAGCTCCTACAATGAGCAGTTCTTC
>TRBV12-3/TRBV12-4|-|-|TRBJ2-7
CASSFSVREQYF
TGTGCCAGCAGTTTTTCCGTCCGGGAGCAGTACTTC
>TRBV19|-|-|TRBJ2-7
CASSIQRGATSKHYEQYF
TGTGCCAGTAGTATACAACGTGGAGCAACCTCTAAACACTACGAGCAGTACTTC
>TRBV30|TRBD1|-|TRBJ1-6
CAWSWDSIYNSPLHF
TGTGCCTGGAGTTGGGACAGTATATATAATTCACCCCTCCACTTT
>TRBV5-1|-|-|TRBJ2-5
CASSLGAEETQYF
TGCGCCAGCAGCTTGGGGGCAGAAGAGACCCAGTACTTC
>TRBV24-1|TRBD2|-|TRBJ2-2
CATSDTIAGGLYTGELFF
TGTGCCACCAGTGATACCATAGCGGGGGGGCTCTACACCGGGGAGCTGTTTTTT
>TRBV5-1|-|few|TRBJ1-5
CASSPGGDQPQHF
TGCGCCAGCAGCCCTGGAGGGGATCAGCCCCAGCATTTT
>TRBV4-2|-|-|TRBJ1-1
CASSQDGRGGTEAFF
TGTGCCAGCAGCCAAGATGGCAGGGGTGGCACTGAAGCTTTCTTT